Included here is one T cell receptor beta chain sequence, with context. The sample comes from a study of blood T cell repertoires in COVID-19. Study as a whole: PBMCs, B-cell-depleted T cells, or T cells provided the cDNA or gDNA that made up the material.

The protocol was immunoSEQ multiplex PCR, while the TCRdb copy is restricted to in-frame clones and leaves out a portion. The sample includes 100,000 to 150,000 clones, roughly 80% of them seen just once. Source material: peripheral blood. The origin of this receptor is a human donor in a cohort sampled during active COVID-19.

The CDR3 DNA reads as TGCAGCGTTGAAGGGACAGGGTACGAGCAGTACTTC. It codes for CSVEGTGYEQYF. This sequence joins TRBV29-1 and TRBJ2-7; the match to TRBD1 covers 8 bases. The CDR3 is 12 amino acids. After removal of 1 base from V and 4 bases from J, the junction contained 0 bases not matched to a gene. Germline V gene lookup returns CDR1 SQVTM and CDR2 ANQGSEA.